The 23 T cell receptor beta chains below come from one sample, sequenced in a study of OX40 agonist ivuxolimab in advanced cancers. Repertoires were generated with immunoSEQ multiplex PCR, while TCRdb's copy carries only in-frame clones and drops some. The table includes 60,000 or so clones, 84% detected once. The sequencing used CD4+ or CD8+ T cells sorted from blood, collected in a trial of the OX40 agonist ivuxolimab. Receptor source: an adult with an advanced solid tumor such as melanoma, head and neck, liver or kidney cancer.

The chain uses TRBV29-1 and TRBJ2-1, with 11 bases aligning to TRBD2. Per germline, CDR1 SQVTM and CDR2 ANQGSEA. The CDR3 sequence is 14 residues long. V lost 7 bases to trimming and J lost 5 bases; unmatched junction nucleotides: 7. CDR3 protein: CSALSGRAHNEQFF. In nucleotides, the CDR3 is TGCAGCGCTCTTAGCGGGAGGGCCCACAATGAGCAGTTCTTC.

This chain connects TRBV5-6 to TRBJ1-2; TRBD1 matches 7 bases. After removal of 4 bases from V and 2 bases from J, the junction contained 2 bases not matched to a gene. This CDR3 is 13 amino acids long. Per the germline V gene, CDR1 is SGHDT and CDR2 is YYEEEE. The CDR3 DNA sequence: TGTGCCAGCAGCGCGGGACAGAACTATGGCTACACCTTC. As protein: CASSAGQNYGYTF.

The rearrangement joins TRBV19 to TRBJ2-3, with no clear D. This CDR3 is built from 14 residues. Germline CDR1 LNHDA, CDR2 SQIVND (reference sequence). Trimming shortened V by 6 bases and J by 4 bases, and 14 bases separated the two germline ends. CDR3 loop: CASSSPRSADTQYF. CDR3 DNA sequence: TGTGCCAGTAGCTCTCCCCGATCGGCAGATACGCAGTATTTT.

The genes are TRBV4-1 and TRBJ1-2, with no clear D. Germline loops: CDR1 MGHRA, CDR2 YSYEKL. CDR3 length equals 13 residues. V lost 1 base and J lost 7, with 10 bases in between. This CDR3 reads CASSQVGSGGYTF. DNA for the CDR3: TGCGCCAGCAGCCAAGTAGGGTCAGGTGGCTACACCTTC.

The J gene is TRBJ1-1, the V gene TRBV9; no clear D. The CDR3 contains 15 residues. The germline V and J ends were trimmed by 5 bases and 1 base, with 15 bases remaining between them. Germline CDR1 is SGDLS and CDR2 is YYNGEE. The CDR3 sequence is CASSPARLWNTEAFF. CDR3 coding DNA: TGTGCCAGCAGTCCAGCTCGCTTATGGAACACTGAAGCTTTCTTT. Complete variable domain (other parts from reference TRBV9 and TRBJ1-1): DSGVTQTPKHLITATGQRVTLRCSPRSGDLSVYWYQQSLDQGLQFLIQYYNGEERAKGNILERFSAQQFPDLHSELNLSSLELGDSALYFCASSPARLWNTEAFFGQGTRLTVV.

This rearrangement joins TRBV7-2 to TRBJ1-2, with TRBD1 matching over 8 bases. The CDR3 extends over 15 amino acids. The germline V gene has CDR1 SGHTA and CDR2 FQGNSA. With V trimmed by 3 bases and J by 8 bases, 11 bases remained unmatched. The CDR3 spells CASSFPGRGRQGYTF. DNA of the CDR3: TGTGCCAGCAGCTTCCCGGGCAGGGGGCGACAGGGCTACACCTTC.

The chain has TRBV27 and TRBJ2-5, with no clear D. The V end was cut by 4 bases, the J end by 4 bases, with 13 bases between. There are 14 residues in the CDR3. CDR1 MNHEY and CDR2 SMNVEV come from the germline V gene (reference sequence). In nucleotides, the CDR3 is TGTGCCAGCAGTTCCCAGGTCACTCCAGAGACCCAGTACTTC. It specifies CASSSQVTPETQYF.

CDR3 region: CASSKSAGDYNEQFF. The CDR3 bases are TGCGCCAGCAGCAAATCGGCGGGGGACTACAATGAGCAGTTCTTC. The gene calls are TRBV5-1 and TRBJ2-1, with 7 bases that match TRBD2. J gave up 3 bases and V 4 bases, and 7 bases lay outside the gene matches. The CDR3 sequence is 15 residues long. From germline, CDR1 is SGHRS and CDR2 YFSETQ.

The chain combines TRBV5-1 with TRBJ1-3; 7 nucleotides align to TRBD1. The germline V gene has CDR1 SGHRS and CDR2 YFSETQ. This CDR3 spans 13 amino acids. V shed 4 bases and J 4 bases; nucleotides not matched to a gene: 2. The CDR3 coding sequence is TGCGCCAGCAGCGCGACAGGGGGAAACACCATATATTTT. Its translation: CASSATGGNTIYF.

CDR3 nucleotides: TGCGCCAGCAGCTGGGGCACCGAGCCAGATACGCAGTATTTT. It codes for CASSWGTEPDTQYF. The rearrangement links TRBV5-1 to TRBJ2-3, with a weak D call TRBD1 (5 bases). Germline CDR1 reads SGHRS; CDR2 reads YFSETQ. With 3 bases removed from V and 4 bases from J, the gap between germline ends came to 12 bases. The CDR3 spans 14 residues.

The chain is built from TRBV4-3 and TRBJ1-2; D is unclear. This CDR3 spans 13 amino acids. The germline V gene has CDR1 LGHNA and CDR2 YSLEER. The V end was cut by 0 bases, the J end by 4 bases, with 6 bases between. The CDR3 DNA is TGCGCCAGCAGCCAAGATCCGGGCTATGGCTACACCTTC. Encoded protein: CASSQDPGYGYTF.

The rearrangement links TRBV25-1 to TRBJ2-3; 12 positions match TRBD2. The junction had 4 bases not matched to a gene; V was cut back by 6 bases and J by 0 bases. The CDR3 totals 16 residues. Germline V CDR1 and CDR2: MGHDK, SYGVNS. In nucleotides, the CDR3 is TGTGCCAGCAGCCCGGGACTAGCGGGCAGCACAGATACGCAGTATTTT. As protein: CASSPGLAGSTDTQYF.

J is TRBJ2-2 and V is TRBV5-4, with a weak D call TRBD1 (6 bases). V was cut by 4 bases and J by 0 bases, with 10 bases left in between. Germline V gives CDR1 SGHNT, CDR2 YYREEE (reference sequence). The CDR3 is made up of 15 amino acids. DNA for the CDR3: TGTGCCAGCAGCGCTGACAGGACGAACACCGGGGAGCTGTTTTTT. Protein sequence: CASSADRTNTGELFF. The variable domain in full, completed from reference TRBV5-4 and TRBJ2-2, reads ETGVTQSPTHLIKTRGQQVTLRCSSQSGHNTVSWYQQALGQGPQFIFQYYREEENGRGNFPPRFSGLQFPNYSSELNVNALELDDSALYLCASSADRTNTGELFFGEGSRLTVL.

The V gene is TRBV19, the J gene TRBJ1-3; no clear D. The CDR3 loop spans 15 amino acids. Germline V gives CDR1 LNHDA, CDR2 SQIVND (reference sequence). Between the trimmed V and J ends, which lost 5 bases and 0 bases, there was a span of 11 bases. CDR3 region: CASSSLGDSGNTIYF. The CDR3 DNA sequence: TGTGCCAGTAGTTCCTTAGGAGACTCTGGAAACACCATATATTTT.

The genes are TRBV10-1 and TRBJ1-3; no reliable D call. CDR1 WNHNN and CDR2 SYGVQD come from the germline V gene (reference sequence). This CDR3 contains 15 residues. Trimming cost V 3 bases and J 0 bases, with 9 bases left between them. CDR3 DNA sequence: TGCGCCAGCAGTGATGGGGTCCACTCTGGAAACACCATATATTTT. Protein sequence: CASSDGVHSGNTIYF.

The chain carries TRBV4-1 and TRBJ2-7, with 7 nucleotides matching TRBD2. The CDR3 length is 15 residues. Looked up from germline, CDR1 is MGHRA and CDR2 is YSYEKL. Trimming cost V 4 bases and J 2 bases; bases outside gene matches: 8. CDR3 sequence reads: CASSPFWEGPYEQYF. DNA for the CDR3: TGCGCCAGCAGCCCCTTCTGGGAGGGACCCTACGAGCAGTACTTC.

The rearrangement uses TRBV30 and TRBJ1-1; 11 positions match TRBD1. The CDR3 has 12 residues. CDR1 and CDR2 (germline): GTSNPN, SVGIG (reference sequence). With 5 bases clipped from V and 4 bases from J, the junction kept 0 bases outside the gene matches. DNA for the CDR3: TGTGCCTGGGGGACAGGGGGCACTGAAGCTTTCTTT. Its protein product is CAWGTGGTEAFF. The complete variable domain, with remaining parts taken from reference TRBV30 and TRBJ1-1, reads SQTIHQWPATLVQPVGSPLSLECTVEGTSNPNLYWYRQAAGRGLQLLFYSVGIGQISSEVPQNLSASRPQDRQFILSSKKLLLSDSGFYLCAWGTGGTEAFFGQGTRLTVV.

The chain links TRBV5-1 to TRBJ1-3, with D unresolved. The germline V and J ends were trimmed by 4 bases and 2 bases, with 13 bases remaining between them. The germline V gene encodes CDR1 SGHRS and CDR2 YFSETQ. This CDR3 is built from 15 residues. This CDR3 is CASSGGGQPGNTIYF. The CDR3 DNA reads TGCGCCAGCAGCGGAGGAGGTCAACCTGGAAACACCATATATTTT.

The rearrangement uses TRBV7-2 and TRBJ1-4; possible D gene TRBD1, 5 bases. This CDR3 has 14 amino acids. Germline V gene data show CDR1 as SGHTA and CDR2 as FQGNSA. V lost 8 bases and J 1 base, leaving 11 bases between the germline ends. CDR3 residues: CASSGVGTNEKLFF. In DNA form, the CDR3 reads TGTGCCAGCTCGGGGGTGGGAACTAATGAAAAACTGTTTTTT.

The chain employs TRBV6-1 and TRBJ1-3; D remains unclear. V lost 4 bases, J lost 8 bases, and 6 bases lay in between. Germline values: CDR1 MNHNS, CDR2 SASEGT. The CDR3 runs 11 residues. The CDR3 reads CASSVSDTIYF. The CDR3 DNA is TGTGCCAGCAGTGTTTCCGACACCATATATTTT.

The chain uses TRBV6-5 and TRBJ2-5; D remains unclear. The CDR3 has 13 amino acids. CDR1 and CDR2 from the germline V gene are MNHEY and SVGAGI. Trimming left V 7 bases short and J 7 bases short, with 16 bases between. In DNA form, the CDR3 reads TGTGCCAGCACCCGACGGCCCGGTTGGACCCAGTACTTC. Translation gives CASTRRPGWTQYF.

As to this clone: An end of the junction does not agree with germline; a read error may underlie this. Other DNA sequences within the sample encode an identical CDR3. The chain couples TRBV4-1 to TRBJ1-1; 12 bases line up with TRBD1. CDR3 length: 16 amino acids. Germline V gene data show CDR1 as MGHRA and CDR2 as YSYEKL. The DNA for the CDR3 is TGTGCCAGCAGCCAAAAGGGACAGGGGGCTGACACTGAAGCTTTCTTT. Residues: CASSQKGQGADTEAFF.

The chain recombines TRBV4-1 with TRBJ2-5; tentatively, D is TRBD1 (7 bases). The CDR3 is 16 amino acids. Germline CDR1 MGHRA, CDR2 YSYEKL. Trimming took off 2 bases at V and 5 bases at J, with 18 bases between the two ends. The DNA of the CDR3 is TGCGCCAGCAGCCAAACGGGACTGGGCAGGGGGGAGACCCAGTACTTC. Its protein product is CASSQTGLGRGETQYF.